Included here is one T cell receptor (beta chain) sequence, with context. The antigen is unknown. Losses at the gene ends were 5 bases for V and 2 bases for J; bases not matched to a gene: 14. Germline V gene sequence: CDR1 MNHEY, CDR2 SMNVEV (reference sequence). The CDR3 totals 18 residues. This sample stems from a study of cytomegalovirus exposure and HLA in healthy donors. Study overall: Genotyping of nearly 400 donors showed that 80% to 85% belonged to the Caucasian-associated ancestry cluster.

Researchers ran the PCR with 60 Vbeta and 13 Jbeta primers. Measured with immunoSEQ multiplex PCR; TCRdb has only the in-frame clones, and not every one. This repertoire shows about 110,000 clones, less than 80% found once; its top ten account for 3% to 3.5%. Study-level results: Sequencing had likely introduced a cluster of highly shared sequence variants as an artifact. A later analysis found common viral pathogens apparently linked to several of the most significant clusters.

The chain recombines TRBV27 with TRBJ2-3; 9 nucleotides align to TRBD2. The sample consisted of PBMCs. The sequence came from a woman aged 40 to 50 in good health and CMV-seronegative. CDR3 residues: CASSPRLVRGRVTDTQYF. The CDR3 DNA reads as TGTGCCAGCAGTCCAAGACTAGTCCGCGGGAGGGTCACAGATACGCAGTATTTT.